This T cell receptor beta chain is drawn from a study of human T cells and chemical hapten exposure. The CDR3 length is 14 residues. Germline CDR1 reads MNHNY; CDR2 reads SVGAGI (reference sequence). V dropped 6 bases and J dropped 7; count of bases not matched to a gene: 6. The time point was: patch test 3, about 24 weeks after DPC sensitization. Treatment described: therapeutic diphenylcyclopropenone sensitization with weekly scalp DPC. Every donor had alopecia and was 18 to 70 years old; all were suitable for DPC. TCRdb recomputed calls from the RACE reads with MiXCR, one row per CDR3 protein. In the table there are 60,000 to 65,000 distinct CDR3 sequences, 9.5% to 11% of which are singletons.

The chain uses TRBV6-6 and TRBJ1-6; TRBD1 matches at 7 bases. This material consisted of whole blood, taken in connection with sensitization to the hapten diphenylcyclopropenone (DPC). This clonotype was obtained from a woman aged 30 to 39 with alopecia areata. Some clones in this sample may be carry-over from other donors' samples. The CDR3 reads CASSAGTVNSPLHF. DNA for the CDR3: TGTGCCAGCAGCGCCGGGACAGTAAATTCACCCCTCCACTTT.